This paragraph reports one T cell receptor (beta chain). As yet, its antigen is unknown. The record originates from a study of PD-1 blockade in classical Hodgkin lymphoma. General study findings and limits: Significant TCR diversity gains by C4D1 occurred in CD4+ but not CD8+ cells. Repertoire differences have undefined causes, possibly disease activity or prior therapy. The study found complete responders had baseline diversity similar to newly diagnosed patients. Before treatment, TCR diversity in newly diagnosed patients was reportedly lower than in healthy donors.

Autologous stem cell transplantation was followed by relapse in every patient, and brentuximab vedotin exposure varied. Only in-frame clones appear in the TCRdb table, and some are missing; sequencing was by immunoSEQ multiplex PCR. The table shows roughly 50,000 clones, with over 70% occurring only once. Germline loops: CDR1 SGHDN, CDR2 FVKESK. Trimming left V 7 bases short and J 3 bases short, with 10 bases between. CDR3 length: 12 amino acids. The source material was peripheral blood mononuclear cells (PBMCs), sampled before the second cycle of nivolumab. The chain employs TRBV14 and TRBJ2-7; D may be TRBD1 or TRBD2 (5 bases each). The TCR was taken from a human donor with classical Hodgkin lymphoma. The CDR3 loop is CASIFGGYEQYF. DNA for the CDR3: TGTGCCAGCATTTTTGGGGGCTACGAGCAGTACTTC.